This TCR beta chain originates from a study of identical twins. TCRdb analysed the 5' RACE reads with MiXCR anew, one entry per CDR3 protein. The repertoire holds 200,000 to 250,000 distinct CDR3 sequences, roughly 7% seen once, with approximately 3.6% in the top ten. The study's findings and limits: There were fewer insertions in abundant cord blood beta clonotypes, but memory repertoires showed no such pattern.

The germline gives CDR1 DFQATT, CDR2 SNEGSKA (reference sequence). Trimming took 5 bases from V and 0 from J; bases not matched to a gene: 6. This CDR3 comprises 15 residues. Only a few counts were recorded for this clonotype. Its specificity is not known. The sample was also reused in another study, on yellow fever vaccine responses in identical twins.

The rearrangement joins TRBV20-1 to TRBJ2-1, with TRBD2 matching 8 bases. This TCR was recovered from a woman aged 18-29 years in good health. Sequencing was done on a sample of memory (CD45RO+) T cells sorted from blood. Here the CDR3 DNA reads TGCAGTGCTTATAGCGGGGTGAGCTCCTACAATGAGCAGTTCTTC. Encoded protein: CSAYSGVSSYNEQFF.